What follows are 10 T cell receptor beta chains derived from one specimen sequenced in a study of prognosis after radiotherapy for stage I lung cancer. CDR3 of TCR beta was amplified from genomic DNA via a two-round multiplex PCR. Specific primers for each TRBV and TRBJ gene were what first-round PCR used. TCRdb reprocessed the multiplex PCR reads with MiXCR, giving one entry per CDR3 protein. Of roughly 32,000 distinct CDR3 sequences in the sample, 35% to 45% are singletons; the top ten hold over 15%. The input for sequencing was PBMCs, taken before or after stereotactic body radiation therapy (not recorded which). These receptors were obtained from a donor aged 50 or older with non-small cell lung cancer.

This clonotype was counted at least ten times. The V call is TRBV10-3, the J call TRBJ1-6; D uncertain. The length of the CDR3 is 12 residues. V dropped 3 bases and J dropped 9 bases, with 6 bases sitting between them. Germline CDR1 and CDR2: ENHRY and SYGVKD. CDR3 in DNA: TGTGCCATCAGTGACGCGTCTTCACCCCTCCACTTT. Translation gives CAISDASSPLHF.

This clonotype was seen many times. V usage is TRBV29-1 and J usage is TRBJ2-3; D gene ambiguous. CDR3 size: 11 residues. V was pared by 3 bases and J by 2 bases, with 3 bases between. Germline V gene lookup returns CDR1 SQVTM and CDR2 ANQGSEA. In DNA form, the CDR3 reads TGCAGCGTTGATGACACAGATACGCAGTATTTT. Translated, it gives CSVDDTDTQYF.

This chain uses TRBV2 with TRBJ1-2; 7 bases match TRBD1. V lost 6 bases to trimming and J lost 4 bases; unmatched junction nucleotides: 11. The V gene's germline CDR1 is SNHLY and CDR2 FYNNEI. The CDR3 is 15 amino acids. DNA for the CDR3: TGTGCCAGCAGCCCTACAGGGGAAGCAAGCTATGGCTACACCTTC. It specifies CASSPTGEASYGYTF. The full variable domain, completed using reference TRBV2 and TRBJ1-2, is EPEVTQTPSHQVTQMGQEVILRCVPISNHLYFYWYRQILGQKVEFLVSFYNNEISEKSEIFDDQFSVERPDGSNFTLKIRSTKLEDSAMYFCASSPTGEASYGYTFGSGTRLTVV.

This clonotype was picked up many times. A much larger clonotype is one base distant, so this may be a read error. The chain uses TRBV30 and TRBJ2-7, with TRBD1 matching over 7 bases. This CDR3 contains 13 residues. The germline gives CDR1 GTSNPN, CDR2 SVGIG (reference sequence). CDR3 protein: CASKGTASHEQYF. The CDR3 region has the DNA TGTGCCTCTAAAGGGACAGCCTCCCACGAGCAGTACTTC.

V usage is TRBV4-1 and J usage is TRBJ2-7, with 8 bases identical to TRBD1. The CDR3 loop spans 16 amino acids. CDR1 is MGHRA, CDR2 YSYEKL, per germline. J was trimmed by 5 bases and V by 1 base; bases with no gene match: 10. The CDR3 nucleotides read TGCGCCAGCAGCCAAGTCAGGACAGGGACCTTCGACGAGCAGTACTTC. This codes for CASSQVRTGTFDEQYF.

This clonotype was recorded at least ten times. The chain is built from TRBV11-3 and TRBJ2-3; weak D call: TRBD2 (5 bases). V dropped 5 bases and J dropped 3 bases, with 12 bases sitting between them. CDR3 size: 14 residues. The germline gives CDR1 SGHNT, CDR2 YENEEA. As DNA, the CDR3 is TGTGCCAGCAGCCCGAGCGGTAATACAGATACGCAGTATTTT. This encodes CASSPSGNTDTQYF.

Here the CDR3 reads CASSDSLDNEQFF. The DNA of the CDR3 is TGTGCCAGCAGTGATAGTTTAGACAATGAGCAGTTCTTC. The gene calls are TRBV6-1 and TRBJ2-1, with D uncertain. The CDR3 totals 13 residues. Germline-derived CDR1 and CDR2 are MNHNS and SASEGT. The germline V and J ends were trimmed by 3 bases and 5 bases, with 8 bases remaining between them.

In regard to this clonotype: A far larger clone is one nucleotide away, so this likely arose from a read error. The V call is TRBV2, the J call TRBJ1-2, with a weak D call TRBD1 (5 bases). This CDR3 region has 12 residues. Germline lookup yields CDR1 SNHLY and CDR2 FYNNEI. CDR3 protein: CVSLLQGHGYTF. The CDR3 nucleotides read TGTGTCAGCCTTTTGCAGGGCCACGGCTACACCTTC.

This clonotype was detected many times. The CDR3 sequence: CASGPSAKQYF. The CDR3 DNA follows: TGTGCTAGTGGTCCCTCGGCCAAGCAGTACTTC. The chain carries TRBV12-5 and TRBJ2-7; unclear D gene. Per germline, CDR1 LGHNT and CDR2 FRNRAP. The germline V and J ends were trimmed by 5 bases and 8 bases, with 10 bases remaining between them. The CDR3 sequence is 11 residues long.

The chain recombines TRBV3-1 with TRBJ1-2; no reliable D call. The germline V gene encodes CDR1 LGHDT and CDR2 YNNKEL (reference sequence). V lost 1 base to trimming and J lost 2 bases, with 5 bases between them. The length of the CDR3 is 13 residues. The CDR3 sequence is CASSQVSNYGYTF. Here the CDR3 DNA reads TGTGCCAGCAGCCAAGTATCAAACTATGGCTACACCTTC.